The present T cell receptor (beta chain) was sequenced within a study of blood T cell repertoires in COVID-19 (dated by TCRdb to the early 2020s). Describing the broader study: Samples from collaborators originated in the United States, Italy and Spain and spanned both the acute and convalescent phases of COVID-19. The prospective study material was composed of cDNA or gDNA derived from T cells, B-cell-depleted T cells, or PBMCs. The dataset comprised deeply sampled blood TCRbeta repertoires from subjects exposed to, actively infected with, or recovered from COVID-19. The repertoires were made available in a free public database intended to serve as a resource for research on the immune response to SARS-CoV-2. The samples were drawn from two sources: the first 160 participants of the ongoing ImmuneRACE study, and 1,000 to 1,500 subjects contributed by 6 global collaborators. Sample metadata almost always included a de-identified subject ID, COVID-19 status, age in years and sex. Where HLA class I and class II types were available, the types were taken from metadata supplied by the sample provider, not from assay-based typing. The study at large found these results: Clinical and demographic metadata were provided uncurated, with the amount varying by source and participant.

The immunoSEQ Assay, a bias-controlled multiplex PCR, was used to amplify TCRbeta CDR3 regions from genomic DNA. The study's own analysis went as follows. The number of nucleated cells in each sample was estimated from the amplification of reference gene primers within the assay. To quantify the absolute abundance of each unique TCRbeta CDR3 rearrangement, sequence reads were collapsed and filtered. For each sample, productive Simpson clonality was calculated as the square root of Simpson's diversity index across productive rearrangements. TCRdb obtained this table from immuneACCESS and retained in-frame rearrangements with V and J assigned. These tables miss some clones; where compared with another copy, unresolved V genes account for less than half of the shortfall, and the remainder is unexplained. V and J calls and clone size are as listed in that table; D and trimming were resolved from the DNA. The sample includes 200,000 to 250,000 clones, with over 80% observed a single time. Roughly 4.9% of the sample is in the top ten clones.

The cysteine opens and the phenylalanine closes a CDR3 of 13 amino acids. Only the CDR3 part of the read is kept: 39 bases, read in frame from the first base. Here V drops 3 bases and J drops 8 bases, and the junction holds 6 bases not matched to any gene. CDR1 DFQATT and CDR2 SNEGSKA are derived from the germline V gene (reference sequence). The collaborating institutions used their own protocols to collect whole blood in K2EDTA tubes. For TCRbeta analysis, collaborators shipped samples as frozen whole blood, isolated PBMCs, or DNA extracted from either of those sample types. On this clone itself: The clone's antigen remains unknown. The input lacks base qualities; no much larger clone sits a single base away.

The clonotype comes from a human donor in a cohort sampled during active COVID-19. Recombination joined TRBV20-1 with TRBJ2-1; 8 bases in the middle match TRBD2. Sample: peripheral blood. The DNA sequence is TGCAGTGCTAGTCGCGGGAGGACGCATGAGCAGTTCTTC. Translation gives CSASRGRTHEQFF.